The entry below gives a single TCR beta chain sequence along with its context. Its antigen is still unknown. Trimming removed 0 bases from V and 1 base from J; junction bases left unmatched: 6. The germline CDR1 and CDR2 sequences are LNHNV and YYDKDF (reference sequence). CDR3 length equals 18 residues. The PCR made use of 60 Vbeta and 13 Jbeta primers. The method was immunoSEQ multiplex PCR; TCRdb's version includes in-frame clones alone and lacks a portion of them. The sample includes more than 150,000 clones, about 84% of them seen just once. The data were taken from a study of cytomegalovirus exposure and HLA in healthy donors. Notes on the study in general: Versus the roughly 670-donor mean, an Asian-associated ancestry cluster reportedly showed fewer N-insertions in a later analysis.

The sequencing sample was made of PBMCs. The V call is TRBV15, the J call TRBJ2-5, with 12 positions matching TRBD2. This receptor was obtained from a man aged 45-65 years in good health and CMV-seronegative. CDR3 DNA: TGTGCCACCAGCAGAGATACTAGCGGGGGGCCTATCCAAGAGACCCAGTACTTC. This codes for CATSRDTSGGPIQETQYF.